This T cell receptor (beta chain) was observed in a study of cytomegalovirus exposure and HLA in healthy donors. Primers: 60 Vbeta forward and 13 Jbeta reverse. Sequenced by immunoSEQ multiplex PCR; TCRdb stores in-frame clones only, minus some. This sample yields 100,000 to 150,000 clones, of which 74% are seen a single time; around 4% belongs to the top ten. Study outcomes and limitations: The number of N-insertions in an Asian-associated ancestry cluster was reportedly below the roughly 620-donor mean in a later analysis. The classifier, whose performance was assessed in both the original and validation cohorts, reportedly diagnosed cytomegalovirus status with high specificity and sensitivity. With further analysis later on, most CMV-associated TCR beta chains appeared HLA-restricted.

This CDR3 is built from 16 residues. CDR1 is KGHSH, CDR2 LQKENI, per germline. Trimming stripped 2 bases from V and 2 bases from J, with 16 bases between. Remarks on this clone: Its target is unknown.

The chain joins TRBV18 to TRBJ2-7, with a weak D call TRBD1 (6 bases). The sequence derives from a woman aged 50 to 60 in good health and CMV-seropositive. The sample taken for sequencing was PBMCs. CDR3 in DNA: TGTGCCAGCTCACCATCGGTTACAGGGAACCCCTACGAGCAGTACTTC. Residues: CASSPSVTGNPYEQYF. Looking up the rest from reference TRBV18 and TRBJ2-7 gives the full variable domain: NAGVMQNPRHLVRRRGQEARLRCSPMKGHSHVYWYRQLPEEGLKFMVYLQKENIIDESGMPKERFSAEFPKEGPSILRIQQVVRGDSAAYFCASSPSVTGNPYEQYFGPGTRLTVT.